The 28 T cell receptor beta chains below come from one sample, sequenced in a study of cytomegalovirus exposure and HLA in healthy donors. The PCR employed 60 Vbeta primers together with 13 Jbeta primers. Method: immunoSEQ multiplex PCR; TCRdb's copy keeps in-frame clones and lacks some. The sample holds approximately 210,000 clones. Sequencing was performed on PBMCs. The receptors originated from a young woman in good health and CMV-seropositive.

The chain is built from TRBV27 and TRBJ1-1, with TRBD1 matching 9 bases. V dropped 5 bases and J dropped 5; count of bases not matched to a gene: 6. Germline V gene data show CDR1 as MNHEY and CDR2 as SMNVEV (reference sequence). The CDR3 covers 14 residues. Written as DNA, the CDR3 is TGTGCCAGCAGTGCAGGACAGGGGATTACTGAAGCTTTCTTT. Translated, it gives CASSAGQGITEAFF.

The J gene is TRBJ1-1, the V gene TRBV6-5; a possible D gene is TRBD1 (6 bases). The CDR3 is 11 residues long. V shed 7 bases and J shed 11 bases, with 14 bases lying between them. Germline-derived CDR1 and CDR2 are MNHEY and SVGAGI. The CDR3 protein is CASIGGVSAFF. In DNA, the CDR3 is TGTGCCAGCATTGGGGGCGTATCGGCTTTCTTT.

The rearrangement joins TRBV18 to TRBJ1-3; a weak D match, TRBD1 (6 bases). The V end was cut by 5 bases, the J end by 0 bases, with 14 bases between. Germline-derived CDR1 and CDR2 are KGHSH and LQKENI. This CDR3 has 16 amino acids. The DNA of the CDR3 is TGTGCCAGCTCAGGACAAACAGGGCCCTCTGGAAACACCATATATTTT. This sequence encodes CASSGQTGPSGNTIYF.

This sequence joins TRBV5-6 and TRBJ2-7, with 8 nucleotides matching TRBD1. With V trimmed by 3 bases and J by 3 bases, 5 bases remained unmatched. Germline V gene lookup returns CDR1 SGHDT and CDR2 YYEEEE. This CDR3 is 14 amino acids long. The CDR3, as DNA: TGTGCCAGCAGCTACGGACAGGGTCGCTACGAGCAGTACTTC. This codes for CASSYGQGRYEQYF.

The chain links TRBV29-1 to TRBJ1-1, with D tentatively TRBD1 (6 bases). The CDR3 extends over 12 amino acids. V lost 7 bases to trimming and J lost 4 bases, with 13 bases between them. CDR1 SQVTM and CDR2 ANQGSEA come from the germline V gene. CDR3 in amino acids: CSGSRGGTEAFF. CDR3 DNA: TGCAGCGGCTCCAGGGGCGGCACTGAAGCTTTCTTT.

This chain links TRBV2 with TRBJ1-1; D gene unclear. This CDR3 is 17 amino acids long. V lost 1 base and J lost 0, with 15 bases in between. Germline-derived CDR1 and CDR2 are SNHLY and FYNNEI. The CDR3 reads CASSEGGRGRMNTEAFF. CDR3 nucleotide sequence: TGTGCCAGCAGTGAAGGCGGAAGAGGTAGGATGAACACTGAAGCTTTCTTT.

The CDR3 loop reads CASSPGTLYEQYF. The CDR3 DNA reads TGTGCCAGCAGCCCCGGTACTTTGTACGAGCAGTACTTC. This chain connects TRBV28 to TRBJ2-7, with D unclear. The germline V gene has CDR1 MDHEN and CDR2 SYDVKM. This CDR3 comprises 13 residues. V lost 6 bases and J lost 4, with 13 bases in between. Looking up the rest from reference TRBV28 and TRBJ2-7 gives the full variable domain: DVKVTQSSRYLVKRTGEKVFLECVQDMDHENMFWYRQDPGLGLRLIYFSYDVKMKEKGDIPEGYSVSREKKERFSLILESASTNQTSMYLCASSPGTLYEQYFGPGTRLTVT.

The chain combines TRBV6-5 with TRBJ1-3, with 9 bases identical to TRBD1. The CDR3 length is 15 residues. Losses at the gene ends were 7 bases for V and 6 bases for J; bases not matched to a gene: 10. Germline lookup yields CDR1 MNHEY and CDR2 SVGAGI. The CDR3 loop is CASTRTGAPENTIYF. The CDR3 DNA follows: TGTGCCAGCACCCGGACAGGGGCCCCTGAAAACACCATATATTTT.

This chain links TRBV29-1 with TRBJ2-7, with 10 bases aligning to TRBD2. Germline CDR1 SQVTM, CDR2 ANQGSEA. The CDR3 totals 14 residues. The J segment lost 4 bases and the V segment lost 5 bases, leaving 8 bases of the junction unmatched. The CDR3 is CSVLAGGRIYEQYF. The CDR3 bases are TGCAGCGTTTTAGCGGGAGGTCGTATATACGAGCAGTACTTC.

The chain recombines TRBV28 with TRBJ1-5; D might be TRBD1 (5 bases). In germline, CDR1 is MDHEN, CDR2 SYDVKM. Trimming left V 6 bases short and J 6 bases short, with 18 bases between. The CDR3 length is 15 residues. CDR3 nucleotide sequence: TGTGCCAGCAGCCCACCCAGTGGGGGAGGTCAGCCCCAGCATTTT. Translating it yields CASSPPSGGGQPQHF. Combining the CDR3 with reference TRBV28 and TRBJ1-5 gives the whole variable domain DVKVTQSSRYLVKRTGEKVFLECVQDMDHENMFWYRQDPGLGLRLIYFSYDVKMKEKGDIPEGYSVSREKKERFSLILESASTNQTSMYLCASSPPSGGGQPQHFGDGTRLSIL.

CDR3 sequence: CASSGTGDGTIYF. CDR3 bases: TGTGCCAGCAGCGGGACAGGGGACGGCACCATATATTTT. The gene calls are TRBV9 and TRBJ1-3; 9 positions match TRBD1. Trimming took 3 bases from V and 9 from J; bases not matched to a gene: 4. CDR1 is SGDLS, CDR2 YYNGEE, per germline. The CDR3 length is 13 residues.

This rearrangement joins TRBV2 to TRBJ1-5; 9 nucleotides agree with TRBD1. V lost 7 bases, J lost 9 bases, and 10 bases stayed unmatched. In germline, CDR1 is SNHLY, CDR2 FYNNEI. The CDR3 is 14 residues long. The CDR3 sequence: CASNGQGNKPPQHF. In DNA, the CDR3 is TGTGCCAGCAACGGACAGGGGAATAAGCCGCCCCAGCATTTT.

The chain combines TRBV7-8 with TRBJ2-2, with D maybe TRBD2 (6 bases). The CDR3 has 14 amino acids. Germline values: CDR1 SGHVS, CDR2 FQNEAQ. V lost 10 bases, J lost 1 base, and 13 bases lay in between. Here the CDR3 reads CATPLGGNTGELFF. CDR3 DNA: TGTGCCACACCCCTGGGAGGGAACACCGGGGAGCTGTTTTTT.

The rearrangement joins TRBV2 to TRBJ1-4; D is possibly TRBD1 (6 bases). Between the trimmed V and J ends, which lost 6 bases and 4 bases, there was a span of 12 bases. Germline V gene lookup returns CDR1 SNHLY and CDR2 FYNNEI. CDR3 size: 14 residues. CDR3 sequence: CASSRTAYNEKLFF. As DNA, the CDR3 is TGTGCCAGCAGCCGGACAGCTTATAATGAAAAACTGTTTTTT.

The V call is TRBV21-1, the J call TRBJ2-5; the table's TRBD1 call for D was not verified on the DNA. TRBV21-1 is assigned pseudogene status. The CDR3 spans 17 residues. This chain's CDR3 is CASSKTGTDPYQETQYF. The CDR3 bases are TGTGCCAGCAGCAAAACCGGGACAGATCCTTACCAAGAGACCCAGTACTTC.

The chain employs TRBV7-8 and TRBJ2-3; D is ambiguous. Germline V gives CDR1 SGHVS, CDR2 FQNEAQ. Trimming stripped 5 bases from V and 0 bases from J, with 9 bases between. The CDR3 has 14 residues. The CDR3 here is CASSPWASTDTQYF. CDR3 coding DNA: TGTGCCAGCAGCCCCTGGGCTAGCACAGATACGCAGTATTTT.

This chain's CDR3 is CAISDGRGWGDTQYF. CDR3 bases: TGTGCCATCAGTGATGGCAGGGGATGGGGGGATACGCAGTATTTT. This rearrangement joins TRBV10-3 to TRBJ2-3, with D tentatively TRBD1 (6 bases). V lost 3 bases and J 6 bases, leaving 16 bases between the germline ends. This CDR3 has 15 amino acids. Germline V lookup: CDR1 ENHRY, CDR2 SYGVKD.

This rearrangement joins TRBV29-1 to TRBJ2-1, with TRBD2 identical over 7 bases. Germline CDR1 SQVTM, CDR2 ANQGSEA. Losses at the gene ends were 3 bases for V and 2 bases for J; bases not matched to a gene: 4. The CDR3 is 14 amino acids. The CDR3 spells CSVEGGRAYNEQFF. CDR3 nucleotides: TGCAGCGTTGAGGGGGGGAGGGCCTACAATGAGCAGTTCTTC.

The V gene is TRBV9, the J gene TRBJ2-1; TRBD1 matches 8 bases. This CDR3 comprises 16 residues. Germline V lookup: CDR1 SGDLS, CDR2 YYNGEE. J was trimmed by 2 bases and V by 6 bases; bases with no gene match: 10. CDR3 sequence reads: CASTPPPQGAYNEQFF. CDR3 sequence (DNA): TGTGCCAGCACCCCCCCACCACAGGGGGCCTACAATGAGCAGTTCTTC.

The V and J genes are TRBV7-2 and TRBJ2-7; D might be TRBD1 (7 bases). The germline CDR1 and CDR2 sequences are SGHTA and FQGNSA. The CDR3 runs 15 residues. The germline V and J ends were trimmed by 3 bases and 1 base, with 13 bases remaining between them. CDR3 amino acids: CASSLGGQRSYEQYF. The CDR3 region has the DNA TGTGCCAGCAGCTTGGGGGGACAGCGATCCTACGAGCAGTACTTC.

This chain connects TRBV5-1 to TRBJ2-2; 7 nucleotides match TRBD1. Germline trimming cut 4 bases from V and 11 bases from J; bases unmatched to any gene: 8. Germline CDR1 and CDR2: SGHRS and YFSETQ. The CDR3 has 13 amino acids. CDR3 DNA: TGCGCCAGCAGCCCTGGACAGGCGAACGAGCTGTTTTTT. Translating it yields CASSPGQANELFF. Using reference TRBV5-1 and TRBJ2-2 for the parts outside the CDR3, the full variable domain is KAGVTQTPRYLIKTRGQQVTLSCSPISGHRSVSWYQQTPGQGLQFLFEYFSETQRNKGNFPGRFSGRQFSNSRSEMNVSTLELGDSALYLCASSPGQANELFFGEGSRLTVL.

The rearrangement uses TRBV18 and TRBJ1-1; weak D call: TRBD1 (5 bases). Trimming shortened V by 0 bases and J by 5 bases, and 16 bases separated the two germline ends. Germline V lookup: CDR1 KGHSH, CDR2 LQKENI. The CDR3 runs 16 residues. The CDR3 protein is CASSPPSGLRGTEAFF. CDR3 nucleotides: TGTGCCAGCTCACCACCTTCGGGGCTTCGGGGGACTGAAGCTTTCTTT.

The chain links TRBV11-2 to TRBJ1-3; D possibly corresponds to TRBD1 (5 bases). This CDR3 is built from 16 residues. V dropped 4 bases and J dropped 0 bases, with 13 bases sitting between them. Germline CDR1 reads SGHAT; CDR2 reads FQNNGV. For the CDR3, the DNA is TGTGCCAGCAGCTCGTCGACAGTTCACTCTGGAAACACCATATATTTT. This sequence encodes CASSSSTVHSGNTIYF.

This chain links TRBV29-1 with TRBJ2-5; perhaps TRBD1 as D (5 bases). Near its end, the DNA agrees better with TRBJ2-7, so the J call may be wrong. The CDR3 contains 16 residues. Germline lookup yields CDR1 SQVTM and CDR2 ANQGSEA. The CDR3 coding sequence is TGCAGCGTTGAAGTAGTAGGGGCCTTGGATACCTACGAGCAGTACTTC. As protein: CSVEVVGALDTYEQYF.

V and J are TRBV6-5 and TRBJ1-1; D is uncertain. CDR1 and CDR2 from the germline V gene are MNHEY and SVGAGI. The germline V and J ends were trimmed by 8 bases and 3 bases, with 19 bases remaining between them. This CDR3 has 15 residues. The CDR3 protein is CASAVPGSWDTEAFF. In DNA, the CDR3 is TGTGCCAGCGCCGTACCCGGGAGCTGGGACACTGAAGCTTTCTTT.

The gene calls are TRBV7-9 and TRBJ1-3; 8 nucleotides agree with TRBD1. The CDR3 contains 16 residues. V shed 5 bases and J 0 bases; nucleotides not matched to a gene: 6. CDR1 and CDR2 from the germline V gene are SEHNR and FQNEAQ (reference sequence). The CDR3 coding sequence is TGTGCCAGCAGCCACGACGACAGGGGCTCTGGAAACACCATATATTTT. Its protein product is CASSHDDRGSGNTIYF.

The chain is built from TRBV19 and TRBJ1-5; 8 bases map to TRBD1. The CDR3 sequence is 14 residues long. Germline V gives CDR1 LNHDA, CDR2 SQIVND (reference sequence). The trim removed 5 bases at V and 6 bases at J, leaving 6 bases unmatched. The CDR3 loop reads CASSWQGAGQPQHF. The CDR3 DNA follows: TGTGCCAGTAGTTGGCAGGGGGCCGGTCAGCCCCAGCATTTT. The whole variable domain, remainder taken from reference TRBV19 and TRBJ1-5, is DGGITQSPKYLFRKEGQNVTLSCEQNLNHDAMYWYRQDPGQGLRLIYYSQIVNDFQKGDIAEGYSVSREKKESFPLTVTSAQKNPTAFYLCASSWQGAGQPQHFGDGTRLSIL.

Concerning this clone itself: This specimen includes other DNA sequences encoding the same CDR3. This sequence joins TRBV4-1 and TRBJ2-7, with 9 positions matching TRBD1. The CDR3 contains 15 residues. CDR1 is MGHRA, CDR2 YSYEKL, per germline. The trim removed 4 bases at V and 7 bases at J, leaving 11 bases unmatched. The CDR3 DNA reads as TGCGCCAGCAGCCGGGACCGGGACAGGGTGGAAGAGCAGTACTTC. It codes for CASSRDRDRVEEQYF.